This TCR beta chain was found in a study of regulatory T cells in long-lasting Graves disease. Per the germline V gene, CDR1 is MNHEY and CDR2 is SMNVEV (reference sequence). This CDR3 is built from 16 residues. Time point noted: newly diagnosed GD, antithyroid drugs for less than 3 months. PBMC-extracted RNA yielded the TCR library. The table lists this clonotype with a few counts. At one end the junction does not follow the germline gene, possibly because of a read error. Both iRepertoire HTBI primers and Arm-PCR of CDR3 regions were used to build the TCR beta libraries. TCRdb redid the calling of the multiplex PCR reads with MiXCR, one entry per CDR3 protein. The sample includes 580,000 or so distinct CDR3 sequences, 15% to 20% of them seen just once. The same sample was also studied in work on T cells in Graves' hyperthyroidism and ophthalmopathy.

V is TRBV27 and J is TRBJ1-1; D possibly corresponds to TRBD1 (5 bases). This receptor was taken from a man in his late teens or twenties with Graves disease. Material: peripheral blood mononuclear cells (PBMCs), obtained at new diagnosis, from a patient treated with antithyroid drugs. The CDR3 spells CASTLLPRAGYTGAFF. In DNA, the CDR3 is TGTGCCAGCACCCTACTACCCAGGGCTGGCTACACTGGAGCTTTCTTT.